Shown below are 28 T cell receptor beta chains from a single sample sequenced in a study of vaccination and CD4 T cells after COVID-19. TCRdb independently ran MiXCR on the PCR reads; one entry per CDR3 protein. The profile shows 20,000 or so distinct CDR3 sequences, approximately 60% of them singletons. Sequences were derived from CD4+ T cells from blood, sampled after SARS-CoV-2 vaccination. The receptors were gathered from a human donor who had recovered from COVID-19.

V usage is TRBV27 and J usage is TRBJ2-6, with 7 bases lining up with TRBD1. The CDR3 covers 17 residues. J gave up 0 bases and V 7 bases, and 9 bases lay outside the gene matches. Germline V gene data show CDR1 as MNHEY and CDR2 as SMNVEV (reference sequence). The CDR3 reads CASTPTGFRSGANVLTF. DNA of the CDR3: TGTGCCAGCACCCCGACAGGGTTCCGCTCTGGGGCCAACGTCCTGACTTTC.

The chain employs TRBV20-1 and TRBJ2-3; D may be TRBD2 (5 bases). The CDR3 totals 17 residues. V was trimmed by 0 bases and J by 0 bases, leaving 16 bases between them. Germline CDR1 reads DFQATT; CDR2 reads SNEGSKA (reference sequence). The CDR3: CSARDRSGTPSTDTQYF. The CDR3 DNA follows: TGCAGTGCTAGAGATCGGAGCGGCACCCCTAGCACAGATACGCAGTATTTT.

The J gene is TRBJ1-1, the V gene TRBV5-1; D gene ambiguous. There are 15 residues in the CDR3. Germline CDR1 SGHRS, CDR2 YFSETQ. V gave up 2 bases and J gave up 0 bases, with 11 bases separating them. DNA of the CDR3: TGCGCCAGCAGCTTAGGTCGGATCATGAACACTGAAGCTTTCTTT. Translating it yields CASSLGRIMNTEAFF.

CDR3: CASRVAGELFF. For the CDR3, the DNA is TGTGCCAGCAGGGTCGCCGGGGAGCTGTTTTTT. This chain joins TRBV2 and TRBJ2-2; no definite D call. The V end was cut by 6 bases, the J end by 6 bases, with 5 bases between. Looked up from germline, CDR1 is SNHLY and CDR2 is FYNNEI. The CDR3 has 11 amino acids.

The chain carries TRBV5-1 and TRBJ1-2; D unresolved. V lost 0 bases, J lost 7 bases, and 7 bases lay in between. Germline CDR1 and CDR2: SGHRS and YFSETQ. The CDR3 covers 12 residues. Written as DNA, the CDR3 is TGCGCCAGCAGCTTGGGCGAAAGTGGCTACACCTTC. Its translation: CASSLGESGYTF.

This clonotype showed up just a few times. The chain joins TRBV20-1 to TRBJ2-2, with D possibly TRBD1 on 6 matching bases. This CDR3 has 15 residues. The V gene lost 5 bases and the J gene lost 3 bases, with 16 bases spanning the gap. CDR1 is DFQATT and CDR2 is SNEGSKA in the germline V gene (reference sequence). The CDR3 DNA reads TGCAGTGCTGGGATTTTGGACAGAGACACCGGGGAGCTGTTTTTT. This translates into CSAGILDRDTGELFF.

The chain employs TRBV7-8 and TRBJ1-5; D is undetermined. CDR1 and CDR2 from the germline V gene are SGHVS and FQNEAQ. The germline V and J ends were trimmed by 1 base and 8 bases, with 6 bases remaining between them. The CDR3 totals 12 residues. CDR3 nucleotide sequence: TGTGCCAGCAGCTTAGGAGAAGAGCCCCAGCATTTT. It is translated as CASSLGEEPQHF.

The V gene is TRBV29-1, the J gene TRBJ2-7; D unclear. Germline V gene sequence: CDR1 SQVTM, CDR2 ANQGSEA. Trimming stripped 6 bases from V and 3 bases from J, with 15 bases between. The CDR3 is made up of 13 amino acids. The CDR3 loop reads CSVIPGPYYEQYF. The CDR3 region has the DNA TGCAGCGTGATCCCGGGCCCCTACTACGAGCAGTACTTC.

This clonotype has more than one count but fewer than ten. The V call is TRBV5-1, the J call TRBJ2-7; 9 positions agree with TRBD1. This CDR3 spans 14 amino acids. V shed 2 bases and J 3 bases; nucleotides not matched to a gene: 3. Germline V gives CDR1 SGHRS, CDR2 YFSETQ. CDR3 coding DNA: TGCGCCAGCAGCTTCACGGGACAGGGCTACGAGCAGTACTTC. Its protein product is CASSFTGQGYEQYF. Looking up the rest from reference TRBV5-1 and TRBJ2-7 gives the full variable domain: KAGVTQTPRYLIKTRGQQVTLSCSPISGHRSVSWYQQTPGQGLQFLFEYFSETQRNKGNFPGRFSGRQFSNSRSEMNVSTLELGDSALYLCASSFTGQGYEQYFGPGTRLTVT.

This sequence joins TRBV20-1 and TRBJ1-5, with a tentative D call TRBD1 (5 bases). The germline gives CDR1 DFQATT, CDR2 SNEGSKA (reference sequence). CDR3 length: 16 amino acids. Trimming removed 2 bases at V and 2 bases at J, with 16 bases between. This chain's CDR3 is CSARPPRALRNQPQHF. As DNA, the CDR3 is TGCAGTGCTAGACCCCCCAGGGCACTTCGCAATCAGCCCCAGCATTTT.

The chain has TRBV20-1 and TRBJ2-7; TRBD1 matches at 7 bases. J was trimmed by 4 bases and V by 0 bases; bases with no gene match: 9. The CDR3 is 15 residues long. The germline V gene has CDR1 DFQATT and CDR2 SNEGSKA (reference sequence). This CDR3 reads CSAREFGSRGYEQYF. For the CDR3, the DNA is TGCAGTGCTAGAGAGTTCGGGTCCAGGGGGTACGAGCAGTACTTC.

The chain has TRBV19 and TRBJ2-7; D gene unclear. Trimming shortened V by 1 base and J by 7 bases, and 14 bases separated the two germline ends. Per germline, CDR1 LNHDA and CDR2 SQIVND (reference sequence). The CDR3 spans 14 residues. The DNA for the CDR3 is TGTGCCAGTAGTATAGGTCTAAGGACCCAGGAGCAGTACTTC. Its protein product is CASSIGLRTQEQYF.

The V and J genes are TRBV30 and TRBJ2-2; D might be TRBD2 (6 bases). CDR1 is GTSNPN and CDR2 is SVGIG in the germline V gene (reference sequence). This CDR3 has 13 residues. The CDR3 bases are TGTGCGTTTGGGCTCTCGGGAGACGAATCCCTGTTTTTT. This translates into CAFGLSGDESLFF.

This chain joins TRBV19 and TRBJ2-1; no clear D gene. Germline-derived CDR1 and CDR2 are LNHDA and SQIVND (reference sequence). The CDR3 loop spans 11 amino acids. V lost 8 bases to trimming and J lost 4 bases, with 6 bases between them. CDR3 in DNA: TGTGCCAGTTCTATTTACAATGAGCAGTTCTTC. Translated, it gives CASSIYNEQFF.

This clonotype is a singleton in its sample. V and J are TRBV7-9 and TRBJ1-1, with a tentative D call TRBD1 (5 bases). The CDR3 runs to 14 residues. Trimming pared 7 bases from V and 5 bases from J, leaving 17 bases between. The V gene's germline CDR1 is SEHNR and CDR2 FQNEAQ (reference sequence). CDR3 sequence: CASTTGGKGTEAFF. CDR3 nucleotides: TGTGCCAGCACTACAGGCGGGAAGGGGACTGAAGCTTTCTTT.

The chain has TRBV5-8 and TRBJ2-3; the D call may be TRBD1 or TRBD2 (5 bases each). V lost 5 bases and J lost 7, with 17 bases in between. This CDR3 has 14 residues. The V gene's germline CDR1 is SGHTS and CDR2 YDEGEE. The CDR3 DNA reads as TGTGCCAGCAGTAGATTCCCCGGGACGCATACGCAGTATTTT. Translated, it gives CASSRFPGTHTQYF.

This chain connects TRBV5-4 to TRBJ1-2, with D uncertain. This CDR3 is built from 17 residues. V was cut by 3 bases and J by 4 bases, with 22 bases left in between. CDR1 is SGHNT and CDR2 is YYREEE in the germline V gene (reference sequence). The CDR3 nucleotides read TGTGCCAGCAGCTACCTCGGATCGGGCCCGTCGGTCTATGGCTACACCTTC. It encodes CASSYLGSGPSVYGYTF. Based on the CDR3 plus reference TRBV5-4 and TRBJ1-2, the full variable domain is ETGVTQSPTHLIKTRGQQVTLRCSSQSGHNTVSWYQQALGQGPQFIFQYYREEENGRGNFPPRFSGLQFPNYSSELNVNALELDDSALYLCASSYLGSGPSVYGYTFGSGTRLTVV.

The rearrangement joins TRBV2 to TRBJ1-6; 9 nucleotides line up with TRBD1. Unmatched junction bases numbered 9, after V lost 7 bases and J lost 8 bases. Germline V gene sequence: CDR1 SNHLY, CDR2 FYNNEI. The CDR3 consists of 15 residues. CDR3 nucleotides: TGTGCCAGCAACGTATACAGGGGGCCGGATTCACCCCTCCACTTT. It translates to CASNVYRGPDSPLHF. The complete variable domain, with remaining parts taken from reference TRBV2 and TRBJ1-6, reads EPEVTQTPSHQVTQMGQEVILRCVPISNHLYFYWYRQILGQKVEFLVSFYNNEISEKSEIFDDQFSVERPDGSNFTLKIRSTKLEDSAMYFCASNVYRGPDSPLHFGNGTRLTVT.

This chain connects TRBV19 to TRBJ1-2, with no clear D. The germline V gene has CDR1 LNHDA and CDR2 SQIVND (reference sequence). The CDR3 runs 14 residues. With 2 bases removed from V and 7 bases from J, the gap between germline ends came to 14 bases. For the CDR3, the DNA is TGTGCCAGTAGTATAATCGTGTCGGGTGGTGGCTACACCTTC. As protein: CASSIIVSGGGYTF.

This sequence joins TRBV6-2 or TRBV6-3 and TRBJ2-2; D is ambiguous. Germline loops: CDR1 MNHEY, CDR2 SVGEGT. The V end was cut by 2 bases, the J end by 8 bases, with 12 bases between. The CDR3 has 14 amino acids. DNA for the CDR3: TGTGCCAGCAGTTACGTCGGAAGGGTAGGGGAGCTGTTTTTT. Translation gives CASSYVGRVGELFF.

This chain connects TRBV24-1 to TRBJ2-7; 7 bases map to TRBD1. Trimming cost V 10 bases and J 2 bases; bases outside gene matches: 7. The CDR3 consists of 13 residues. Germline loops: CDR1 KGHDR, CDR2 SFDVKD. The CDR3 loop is CATGTGATYEQYF. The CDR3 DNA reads TGTGCCACTGGAACAGGGGCCACCTACGAGCAGTACTTC.

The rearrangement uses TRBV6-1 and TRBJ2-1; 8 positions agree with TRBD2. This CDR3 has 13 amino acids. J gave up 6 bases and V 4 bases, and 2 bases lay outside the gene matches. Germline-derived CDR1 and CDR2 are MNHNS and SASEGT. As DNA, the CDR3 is TGTGCCAGCAGTGCGACTAGCGTCAATGAGCAGTTCTTC. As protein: CASSATSVNEQFF.

The CDR3 here is CASSPENYEQYF. The CDR3 region has the DNA TGTGCCAGCAGCCCGGAGAACTACGAGCAGTACTTC. The V and J genes are TRBV7-9 and TRBJ2-7; D is unclear. V lost 5 bases to trimming and J lost 3 bases, with 8 bases between them. The CDR3 is 12 residues long. Germline CDR1 reads SEHNR; CDR2 reads FQNEAQ (reference sequence).

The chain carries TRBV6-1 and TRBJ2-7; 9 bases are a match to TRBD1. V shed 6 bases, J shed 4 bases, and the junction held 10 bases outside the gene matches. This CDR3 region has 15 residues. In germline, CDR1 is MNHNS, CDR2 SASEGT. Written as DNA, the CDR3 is TGTGCCAGCAGGCGCCATGAACAGGGGGCGTACGAGCAGTACTTC. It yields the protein CASRRHEQGAYEQYF.

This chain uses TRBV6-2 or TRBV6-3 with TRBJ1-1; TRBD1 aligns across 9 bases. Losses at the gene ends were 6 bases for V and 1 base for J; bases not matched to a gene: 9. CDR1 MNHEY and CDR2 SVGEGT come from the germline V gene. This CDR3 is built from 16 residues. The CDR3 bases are TGTGCCAGCAGCCTGGGACAGGGTATAGGGAACACTGAAGCTTTCTTT. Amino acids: CASSLGQGIGNTEAFF.

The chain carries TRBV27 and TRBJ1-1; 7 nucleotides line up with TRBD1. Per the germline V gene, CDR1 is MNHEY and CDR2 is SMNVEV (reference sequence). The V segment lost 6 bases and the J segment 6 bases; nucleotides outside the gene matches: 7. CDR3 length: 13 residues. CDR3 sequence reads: CASSLDREAEAFF. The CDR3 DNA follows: TGTGCCAGCAGCTTAGACAGGGAGGCTGAAGCTTTCTTT.

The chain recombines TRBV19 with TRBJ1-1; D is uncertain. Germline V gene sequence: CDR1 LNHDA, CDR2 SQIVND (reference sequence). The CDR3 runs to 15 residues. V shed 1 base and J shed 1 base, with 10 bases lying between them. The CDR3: CASSIVWQANTEAFF. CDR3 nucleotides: TGTGCCAGTAGTATAGTTTGGCAGGCGAACACTGAAGCTTTCTTT.

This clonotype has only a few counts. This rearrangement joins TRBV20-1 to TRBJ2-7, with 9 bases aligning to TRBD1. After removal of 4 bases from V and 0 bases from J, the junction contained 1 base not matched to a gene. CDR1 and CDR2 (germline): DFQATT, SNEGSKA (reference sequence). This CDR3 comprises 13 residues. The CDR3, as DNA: TGCAGTGCTAAGACAGGGGGCTCCTACGAGCAGTACTTC. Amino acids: CSAKTGGSYEQYF.